This T cell receptor (beta chain) came from a study of post-analysis software for immune sequencing data. Study-level findings and limits: Patients carried a few TRBV segments more frequently than controls did, and TRBV5-6, TRBV5-1 and TRBV20-1 were among them. By F measure, samples from a shared preparation batch strongly co-clustered.

Researchers reported that TCR beta cDNA libraries carried unique molecular identifiers. MiXCR was run by TCRdb on the PCR reads, yielding one entry per CDR3 protein. The repertoire includes hundreds of thousands of distinct CDR3 sequences, about 44% of them detected once, and roughly 1.8% sits in the top ten. On this clonotype itself: As yet, its antigen is unknown.

Trimming shortened V by 3 bases and J by 4 bases, and 16 bases separated the two germline ends. CDR3 length: 15 residues. V usage is TRBV12-3 or TRBV12-4 and J usage is TRBJ2-7; perhaps D is TRBD1 or TRBD2 (5 bases each). Sequenced sample: blood. The sequence came from a girl aged 10 to 17 with multiple sclerosis. The CDR3 here is CASSFPGPDSYEQYF. CDR3 DNA: TGTGCCAGCAGTTTTCCGGGACCGGATTCTTACGAGCAGTACTTC.